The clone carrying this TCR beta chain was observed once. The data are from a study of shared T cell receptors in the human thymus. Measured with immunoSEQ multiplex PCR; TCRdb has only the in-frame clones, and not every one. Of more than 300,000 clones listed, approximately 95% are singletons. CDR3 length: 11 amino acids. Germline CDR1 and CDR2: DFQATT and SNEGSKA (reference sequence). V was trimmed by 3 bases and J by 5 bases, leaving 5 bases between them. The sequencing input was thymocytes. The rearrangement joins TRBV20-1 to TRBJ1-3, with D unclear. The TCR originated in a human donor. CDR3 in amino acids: CSASFRNTIYF. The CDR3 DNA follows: TGCAGTGCTAGTTTTAGAAACACCATATATTTT.